The 24 T cell receptor beta chains listed next were all sequenced from one sample in a study of shared clonotypes between healthy human individuals. Repertoires were generated with immunoSEQ multiplex PCR, while TCRdb's copy carries only in-frame clones and drops some. The sample carries about 1 million clones, around 74% recorded once. The sequencing sample was made of memory CD4+ T cells sorted from blood. Subset meaning: CD45RA-negative fraction. These receptors originate from a man younger than 30 in good health.

This chain joins TRBV5-1 and TRBJ2-3; TRBD1 aligns across 7 bases. The CDR3 is made up of 15 amino acids. Unmatched junction bases numbered 10, after V lost 6 bases and J lost 3 bases. In germline, CDR1 is SGHRS, CDR2 YFSETQ. The CDR3 is CASNRGDSTTDTQYF. The CDR3 coding sequence is TGCGCCAGCAACCGAGGGGACAGTACTACAGATACGCAGTATTTT.

V gene TRBV19 combines with J gene TRBJ2-6, with 9 bases aligning to TRBD1. In germline, CDR1 is LNHDA, CDR2 SQIVND (reference sequence). Unmatched junction bases numbered 7, after V lost 1 base and J lost 0 bases. This CDR3 comprises 19 residues. The DNA for the CDR3 is TGTGCCAGTAGTATAGGGGACAGGGCATATCCCTCTGGGGCCAACGTCCTGACTTTC. Protein sequence: CASSIGDRAYPSGANVLTF.

This clone has a single count. The chain employs TRBV7-2 and TRBJ1-2; weak D call: TRBD1 (6 bases). Germline-derived CDR1 and CDR2 are SGHTA and FQGNSA. Trimming removed 1 base at V and 4 bases at J, with 10 bases between. This CDR3 has 14 amino acids. CDR3 in amino acids: CASSLGAGAYGYTF. For the CDR3, the DNA is TGTGCCAGCAGCTTAGGAGCAGGGGCCTATGGCTACACCTTC.

This chain connects TRBV14 to TRBJ2-7, with D uncertain. The CDR3 spans 14 residues. Germline loops: CDR1 SGHDN, CDR2 FVKESK. Trimming removed 4 bases from V and 3 bases from J, with 13 bases in between. The CDR3 sequence: CASSPNGLFYEQYF. The CDR3, as DNA: TGTGCCAGCAGCCCCAACGGTCTCTTCTACGAGCAGTACTTC.

The chain has TRBV5-1 and TRBJ1-1; maybe TRBD1 (6 bases). This CDR3 contains 16 residues. Germline lookup yields CDR1 SGHRS and CDR2 YFSETQ. The V and J ends lost 5 bases and 0 bases respectively, with 17 bases between them. For the CDR3, the DNA is TGCGCCAGCAGTTGGGGCCCCCAGGGGATGAACACTGAAGCTTTCTTT. It is translated as CASSWGPQGMNTEAFF.

This clone was recorded at least ten times. This rearrangement joins TRBV10-3 to TRBJ1-4; D unresolved. The CDR3 runs to 15 residues. Trimming shortened V by 2 bases and J by 5 bases, and 12 bases separated the two germline ends. Germline CDR1 ENHRY, CDR2 SYGVKD. The CDR3 sequence: CAISEGLAGNEKLFF. The DNA for the CDR3 is TGTGCCATCAGTGAGGGACTGGCGGGAAATGAAAAACTGTTTTTT.

As regards this clone: Other DNA sequences in this specimen translate into the identical CDR3. In DNA form, the CDR3 reads TGTGCCAGCAGTAGATACGAGCAGTACTTC. It specifies CASSRYEQYF. The chain carries TRBV28 and TRBJ2-7; unclear D gene. Trimming left V 5 bases short and J 4 bases short, with 3 bases between. This CDR3 spans 10 amino acids. Germline values: CDR1 MDHEN, CDR2 SYDVKM.

Comment on this clone: This CDR3 is also generated by other DNA sequences in the sample. This chain joins TRBV18 and TRBJ1-1, with TRBD1 as a possible D gene (6 bases). Germline V gene data show CDR1 as KGHSH and CDR2 as LQKENI. The CDR3 has 14 residues. V was pared by 0 bases and J by 3 bases, with 8 bases between. This CDR3 is CASSPPAGDTEAFF. CDR3 nucleotides: TGTGCCAGCTCACCACCCGCAGGGGACACTGAAGCTTTCTTT.

This clone was seen repeatedly, ten times or more. The rearrangement uses TRBV7-9 and TRBJ2-3; 8 nucleotides agree with TRBD2. The V and J ends lost 4 bases and 1 base, in that order; junction bases with no gene match: 4. The CDR3 covers 15 residues. Germline CDR1 is SEHNR and CDR2 is FQNEAQ (reference sequence). The CDR3 nucleotides read TGTGCCAGCAGCTCACCGGGACTAGGCACAGATACGCAGTATTTT. Translated: CASSSPGLGTDTQYF.

The V call is TRBV5-1, the J call TRBJ2-5; TRBD1 is a possible D gene (5 bases). The CDR3 has 15 residues. Trimming took off 1 base at V and 4 bases at J, with 14 bases between the two ends. The germline V gene encodes CDR1 SGHRS and CDR2 YFSETQ. The CDR3 DNA reads TGCGCCAGCAGCTTGATCGGGTCAAGGGGAGAGACCCAGTACTTC. It encodes CASSLIGSRGETQYF. The whole variable domain, remainder taken from reference TRBV5-1 and TRBJ2-5, is KAGVTQTPRYLIKTRGQQVTLSCSPISGHRSVSWYQQTPGQGLQFLFEYFSETQRNKGNFPGRFSGRQFSNSRSEMNVSTLELGDSALYLCASSLIGSRGETQYFGPGTRLLVL.

The chain recombines TRBV6-6 with TRBJ2-7; 9 nucleotides line up with TRBD2. Germline values: CDR1 MNHNY, CDR2 SVGAGI (reference sequence). The CDR3 loop spans 15 amino acids. Unmatched junction bases numbered 2, after V lost 0 bases and J lost 2 bases. The CDR3 spells CASSYSAGGTYEQYF. In DNA form, the CDR3 reads TGTGCCAGCAGTTACTCAGCGGGGGGCACCTACGAGCAGTACTTC.

This clone was counted a few times. This rearrangement joins TRBV19 to TRBJ1-3; 7 nucleotides match TRBD1. Germline V gives CDR1 LNHDA, CDR2 SQIVND (reference sequence). This CDR3 region has 15 residues. After removal of 5 bases from V and 4 bases from J, the junction contained 8 bases not matched to a gene. CDR3 nucleotide sequence: TGTGCCAGTAGTCCTGACAGGGCTGGAGGAAACACCATATATTTT. As protein: CASSPDRAGGNTIYF. Looking up the rest from reference TRBV19 and TRBJ1-3 gives the full variable domain: DGGITQSPKYLFRKEGQNVTLSCEQNLNHDAMYWYRQDPGQGLRLIYYSQIVNDFQKGDIAEGYSVSREKKESFPLTVTSAQKNPTAFYLCASSPDRAGGNTIYFGEGSWLTVV.

V is TRBV6-1 and J is TRBJ2-7; TRBD1 might be the D (6 bases). CDR3 length equals 15 residues. Germline V gene data show CDR1 as MNHNS and CDR2 as SASEGT. V shed 4 bases and J shed 1 base, with 14 bases lying between them. CDR3 sequence: CASSGTDFRSYEQYF. In nucleotides, the CDR3 is TGTGCCAGCAGTGGGACAGACTTCCGTTCCTACGAGCAGTACTTC.

The V gene is TRBV4-1, the J gene TRBJ2-7; D perhaps matches TRBD2 (5 bases). CDR1 is MGHRA, CDR2 YSYEKL, per germline. This CDR3 region has 14 residues. V was clipped by 0 bases and J by 7 bases, with 13 bases between them. The CDR3 sequence is CASSQEEDRGEQYF. CDR3 coding DNA: TGCGCCAGCAGCCAAGAGGAGGACCGGGGAGAGCAGTACTTC.

V usage is TRBV2 and J usage is TRBJ1-4; D is undetermined. V shed 8 bases and J shed 3 bases, with 13 bases lying between them. Germline V CDR1 and CDR2: SNHLY, FYNNEI. The CDR3 runs 14 residues. This CDR3 reads CASGKERANEKLFF. The CDR3 DNA sequence: TGTGCCAGCGGGAAGGAGAGGGCTAATGAAAAACTGTTTTTT. Looking up the rest from reference TRBV2 and TRBJ1-4 gives the full variable domain: EPEVTQTPSHQVTQMGQEVILRCVPISNHLYFYWYRQILGQKVEFLVSFYNNEISEKSEIFDDQFSVERPDGSNFTLKIRSTKLEDSAMYFCASGKERANEKLFFGSGTQLSVL.

J is TRBJ2-7 and V is TRBV5-6; possible D gene TRBD1, 6 bases. Per germline, CDR1 SGHDT and CDR2 YYEEEE. This CDR3 comprises 15 residues. V lost 0 bases and J lost 7, with 17 bases in between. CDR3 amino acids: CASSLGGQTGLEQYF. The CDR3 region has the DNA TGTGCCAGCAGCTTGGGTGGTCAAACAGGGCTGGAGCAGTACTTC. Supplemented by reference TRBV5-6 and TRBJ2-7, the full variable domain reads DAGVTQSPTHLIKTRGQQVTLRCSPKSGHDTVSWYQQALGQGPQFIFQYYEEEERQRGNFPDRFSGHQFPNYSSELNVNALLLGDSALYLCASSLGGQTGLEQYFGPGTRLTVT.

This chain joins TRBV7-9 and TRBJ1-5, with 7 positions matching TRBD1. The CDR3 extends over 17 amino acids. Germline V gives CDR1 SEHNR, CDR2 FQNEAQ (reference sequence). V gave up 1 base and J gave up 11 bases; unmatched junction bases: 17. The DNA of the CDR3 is TGTGCCAGCAGCTTAGTCGAAAACAGGGGTAGCGGAGTGGCCCAGCATTTT. It translates to CASSLVENRGSGVAQHF.

The chain carries TRBV5-1 and TRBJ1-3; 7 nucleotides align to TRBD1. Per germline, CDR1 SGHRS and CDR2 YFSETQ. CDR3 length equals 14 residues. V shed 4 bases and J 4 bases; nucleotides not matched to a gene: 5. The CDR3 bases are TGCGCCAGCAGCCCCCGGGACAGCGGAAACACCATATATTTT. Protein sequence: CASSPRDSGNTIYF.

The CDR3: CASSLEQGGAAEAFF. CDR3 in DNA: TGTGCCAGCAGCTTGGAGCAGGGGGGTGCCGCTGAAGCTTTCTTT. The chain joins TRBV5-4 to TRBJ1-1, with 7 bases fitting TRBD1. After removal of 0 bases from V and 6 bases from J, the junction contained 8 bases not matched to a gene. The CDR3 contains 15 residues. Germline CDR1 and CDR2: SGHNT and YYREEE (reference sequence).

With respect to this clone: This specimen includes other DNA sequences encoding the same CDR3. The chain employs TRBV19 and TRBJ2-1, with a possible D match to TRBD2 (6 bases). Germline loops: CDR1 LNHDA, CDR2 SQIVND (reference sequence). With 1 base removed from V and 3 bases from J, the gap between germline ends came to 13 bases. This CDR3 region has 16 residues. CDR3 sequence (DNA): TGTGCCAGTAGTATAGGGGGGACTCCAAACTACAATGAGCAGTTCTTC. As protein: CASSIGGTPNYNEQFF.

This clone was seen at least ten times. The chain employs TRBV27 and TRBJ2-7, with D hard to call. V lost 6 bases and J lost 3, with 15 bases in between. From germline, CDR1 is MNHEY and CDR2 SMNVEV (reference sequence). The length of the CDR3 is 14 residues. CDR3 in DNA: TGTGCCAGCAGCATACGCGGCTCCAACTACGAGCAGTACTTC. Its translation is CASSIRGSNYEQYF.

The chain has TRBV10-3 and TRBJ2-7; 11 bases are a match to TRBD2. With 6 bases clipped from V and 2 bases from J, the junction kept 9 bases outside the gene matches. Germline CDR1 ENHRY, CDR2 SYGVKD. CDR3 length: 16 amino acids. This CDR3 reads CAISGTGTSGAYEQYF. CDR3 coding DNA: TGTGCCATCAGCGGGACAGGGACTAGCGGCGCCTACGAGCAGTACTTC.

This clone has a single count. The chain is built from TRBV19 and TRBJ2-3; D tentatively reads TRBD1 or TRBD2 (5 bases each). Trimming stripped 5 bases from V and 7 bases from J, with 19 bases between. The CDR3 consists of 15 residues. CDR1 is LNHDA, CDR2 SQIVND, per germline (reference sequence). CDR3 region: CASSQAAPRGNTQYF. The CDR3 DNA is TGTGCCAGTAGTCAGGCCGCGCCCCGGGGCAATACGCAGTATTTT.

The J gene is TRBJ2-2, the V gene TRBV7-3; D not certain. Germline V CDR1 and CDR2: SGHTA, FQGTGA. Trimming stripped 2 bases from V and 6 bases from J, with 13 bases between. The CDR3 loop spans 15 amino acids. CDR3 protein: CASSLQSGTPGELFF. The CDR3 nucleotides read TGTGCCAGCAGCTTACAATCTGGTACACCCGGGGAGCTGTTTTTT.